This record concerns one T cell receptor beta chain sequence. Its specificity is not known. Viral peptide pool expansion of antigen-specific CD4+ T cells preceded sequencing in the ViraFEST assay. Following culture for 9 to 11 days, CD4+ T cells were isolated. PCR showed that the person got SARS-CoV-2 infection at some point between March and December 2020. The source of the sample is a study of vaccination effects on CD4 cells after COVID-19. Measured with immunoSEQ multiplex PCR; TCRdb has only the in-frame clones, and not every one. The profile covers approximately 22,000 clones, with over 70% appearing a single time and around 40% taken by the ten largest. This CDR3 is 14 amino acids long.

The material sequenced was CD4+ T cells from PBMCs cultured with a peptide pool, taken before COVID-19 vaccination. The chain couples TRBV21-1 to TRBJ2-7; the D call in the table, TRBD2, was not verified against the DNA. TRBV21-1 is a pseudogene. This sequence was found in a human donor who had a prior SARS-CoV-2 infection. In DNA, the CDR3 is TGTGCCAGCAGCAAGGGACTAGCCGGATACGAGCAGTACTTC. Translation: CASSKGLAGYEQYF.